The rows below give T cell receptor beta chains drawn from one sample of a study of T cell responses to AZD1222 COVID-19 vaccine. Libraries were prepared by immunoSEQ multiplex PCR; TCRdb keeps only in-frame clonotypes and omits some of them. The table has more than 60,000 clones, roughly 91% seen once. The sequences come from peripheral blood, collected 28 days after the second AZD1222 dose. The receptors shown here come from an adult who received the AZD1222 COVID-19 vaccine. Each CDR3 is given with its conserved first and last residue. Fields, in order: clone size, D gene, J gene, V gene, CDR3 DNA, CDR3 protein. A D gene is named only where the DNA matches it firmly. Clone size, where shown, is once, few, many, or a class for clones that have expanded.

>once|NA|TRBJ1-5|TRBV30
TGTGCCTGGAGGGAGGGAAGCGAGAGCAATCAGCCCCAGCATTTT
CAWREGSESNQPQHF
>NA|NA|TRBJ2-3|TRBV14
TGTGCCAGCAGCCGGTTTACCGGGACAGATACGCAGTATTTT
CASSRFTGTDTQYF
>NA|NA|TRBJ1-1|TRBV3-1/TRBV3-2
TGTGCCAGCAGCCATTTCGGAGGGAACACTGAAGCTTTCTTT
CASSHFGGNTEAFF
>once|TRBD2|TRBJ2-7|TRBV11-2
TGTGCCAGCAGCGTATCTAGCGGGGGGGCGACCCTTAACTCCTACGAGCAGTACTTC
CASSVSSGGATLNSYEQYF
>NA|NA|TRBJ2-3|TRBV2
TGTGCCAGCAGTGAAGGGAAGGGAACCTTAACAGATACGCAGTATTTT
CASSEGKGTLTDTQYF
>few|NA|TRBJ1-2|TRBV6-5
TGTGCCAGCAGTTACGGCGGGCACTCTAACTATGGCTACACCTTC
CASSYGGHSNYGYTF
>few|NA|TRBJ2-3|TRBV5-8
TGTGCCAGCAGCACCCGGTTGGGCACAGATACGCAGTATTTT
CASSTRLGTDTQYF
>NA|NA|TRBJ1-6|TRBV21-1
TGTGCCAGCAGCAAAGCGAAGAACGAGGCAGGTCAAAGCTCCTATAATTCACCCCTCCACTTT
CASSKAKNEAGQSSYNSPLHF
>NA|TRBD1|TRBJ2-7|TRBV18
TGTGCCAGCTCACCCGAGACAGGGTCCTACGAGCAGTACTTC
CASSPETGSYEQYF
>NA|NA|TRBJ1-1|TRBV6-6
TGTGCCAGCAAGGTTCAGAGGTTCACTGAAGCTTTCTTT
CASKVQRFTEAFF
>NA|NA|TRBJ1-3|TRBV10-3
TGTGCCATCAGTGAGTCCCTCTGGGGGAAGGCTGGAAACACCATATATTTT
CAISESLWGKAGNTIYF
>few|TRBD1|TRBJ1-5|TRBV12-5
TGTGCTAGTGCCCTGGGACAGGGAAGCAATCAGCCCCAGCATTTT
CASALGQGSNQPQHF
>once|NA|TRBJ2-2|TRBV19
TGTGCCAGTTTCCCGGGGGTTGGCACCGGGGAGCTGTTTTTT
CASFPGVGTGELFF
>once|TRBD1|TRBJ2-2|TRBV5-6
TGTGCCAGCAGCTTTGGGACAGGGGGCTCCGGGGAGCTGTTTTTT
CASSFGTGGSGELFF
>NA|NA|TRBJ2-3|TRBV5-4
TGTGCCAGCAGCCTACCTGCAGATACGCAGTATTTT
CASSLPADTQYF
>NA|NA|TRBJ1-1|TRBV19
TGTGCCAGTAGGACTACAGGGAACACTGAAGCTTTCTTT
CASRTTGNTEAFF
>NA|NA|TRBJ2-5|TRBV2
TGTGCCAGCACCGAAGAGAGGGGCGTAGAGACCCAGTACTTC
CASTEERGVETQYF
>NA|TRBD2|TRBJ2-3|TRBV9
TGTGCCAGCAGCAAGGGACTAGCGGGGACTTTTCTCACAGATACGCAGTATTTT
CASSKGLAGTFLTDTQYF
>NA|TRBD1|TRBJ2-1|TRBV18
TGTGCCAGCTCACCGGGACAGACTAATTACAATGAGCAGTTCTTC
CASSPGQTNYNEQFF
>NA|NA|TRBJ1-6|TRBV10-3
TGTGCCATCAGTGAGTCGGGGGCCGAAAATTCACCCCTCCACTTT
CAISESGAENSPLHF
>NA|TRBD2|TRBJ2-3|TRBV10-3
TGTGCCATCATACGGGGGGGGAAGGATACGCAGTATTTT
CAIIRGGKDTQYF
>NA|NA|TRBJ1-1|TRBV6-2/TRBV6-3
TGTGCCAGCAGTGTCTTTCGGATGAACACTGAAGCTTTCTTT
CASSVFRMNTEAFF
>NA|NA|TRBJ1-2|TRBV28
TGTGCCAGCAGTACGCCTAGGGGCCGTAACTATGGCTACACCTTC
CASSTPRGRNYGYTF
>NA|NA|TRBJ2-7|TRBV7-9
TGTGCCAGCAGCGCCACATGGGGTTTCTACGAGCAGTACTTC
CASSATWGFYEQYF
>NA|NA|TRBJ1-1|TRBV6-2/TRBV6-3
TGTGCCAGCAGCTCGCTGGGTCTCCCGGTTGAAGCTTTCTTT
CASSSLGLPVEAFF
>NA|NA|TRBJ1-3|TRBV21-1
TGTGCCAGCAGCAGGGACAGGGACCTCTCTGGAAACACCATATATTTT
CASSRDRDLSGNTIYF